Detailed here is one TCR beta chain. These data come from a study of control samples from healthy donors and cancer patients. The V gene lost 2 bases and the J gene lost 3 bases, with 13 bases spanning the gap. Germline V CDR1 and CDR2: SEHNR, FQNEAQ (reference sequence). The CDR3 length is 16 residues. Here immunoSEQ multiplex PCR was the method, and the copy in TCRdb shows in-frame clones only, minus some. The sample contains tens of thousands of clones, more than 75% of which appear only once. Sequenced input: PBMCs. The gene calls are TRBV7-9 and TRBJ2-2, with D perhaps matching TRBD2 (6 bases). This receptor was identified in a woman between 50 and 59 years old with head and neck cancer. The CDR3 region is CASSLSAGGYTGELFF. CDR3 nucleotides: TGTGCCAGCAGCTTATCTGCCGGGGGATACACCGGGGAGCTGTTTTTT.